This entry lists 28 T cell receptor beta chains sequenced from one sample in a study of regulatory T cells in long-lasting Graves disease. Time point denoted: newly diagnosed GD, antithyroid drugs for less than 3 months. The TCR library was prepared using RNA isolated from PBMCs. TCR beta libraries were built with iRepertoire HTBI primers and Arm-PCR of CDR3 regions. TCRdb reprocessed the multiplex PCR reads with MiXCR, giving one entry per CDR3 protein. This sample carries under 450,000 distinct CDR3 sequences, around 15% of them seen once, and the ten largest clones take roughly a fifth. These data also featured in a second study, about T cells in Graves' hyperthyroidism and ophthalmopathy.

Material: peripheral blood mononuclear cells (PBMCs), obtained at new diagnosis, from a patient treated with antithyroid drugs. These TCRs come from a woman aged 18-29 years with Graves disease.

This chain links TRBV4-2 with TRBJ1-2; 8 nucleotides line up with TRBD1. Unmatched junction bases numbered 6, after V lost 5 bases and J lost 4 bases. CDR1 and CDR2 from the germline V gene are LGHNA and YNFKEQ. CDR3 size: 14 residues. CDR3 sequence: CASSAQGARYGYTF. Here the CDR3 DNA reads TGTGCCAGCAGCGCTCAGGGGGCGCGCTATGGCTACACCTTC.

The genes are TRBV9 and TRBJ2-4; no clear D. The J call is uncertain, as TRBJ2-7 better fits the DNA end. Per the germline V gene, CDR1 is SGDLS and CDR2 is YYNGEE. This CDR3 has 15 amino acids. CDR3 residues: CASSVGVPTTYEQYF. The CDR3, as DNA: TGTGCCAGCAGCGTAGGTGTACCTACCACCTACGAGCAGTACTTC.

This clonotype was counted many times. CDR3 in amino acids: CASRTPGAGQVPGELFF. In nucleotides, the CDR3 is TGTGCCAGCAGGACCCCCGGCGCGGGGCAGGTCCCCGGGGAGCTGTTTTTT. The chain is built from TRBV12-3 or TRBV12-4 and TRBJ2-2; tentatively, D is TRBD2 (6 bases). CDR3 length: 17 residues. With 6 bases removed from V and 6 bases from J, the gap between germline ends came to 23 bases.

The table lists this clonotype with many counts. The chain combines TRBV30 with TRBJ2-7; unclear D gene. The CDR3 has 15 residues. V gave up 3 bases and J gave up 0 bases, with 15 bases separating them. Germline loops: CDR1 GTSNPN, CDR2 SVGIG (reference sequence). The DNA for the CDR3 is TGTGCCTGGAGGGGCCAGCCTCTCAGCTCCTACGAGCAGTACTTC. Its protein product is CAWRGQPLSSYEQYF.

This clonotype has ten or more counts. This chain uses TRBV11-2 with TRBJ2-3, with D hard to call. The CDR3 is 12 residues long. Germline V gene sequence: CDR1 SGHAT, CDR2 FQNNGV. The V and J ends lost 5 bases and 2 bases respectively, with 5 bases between them. CDR3 in DNA: TGTGCCAGCAGCCCCCCCACAGATACGCAGTATTTT. It specifies CASSPPTDTQYF. Looking up the rest from reference TRBV11-2 and TRBJ2-3 gives the full variable domain: EAGVAQSPRYKIIEKRQSVAFWCNPISGHATLYWYQQILGQGPKLLIQFQNNGVVDDSQLPKDRFSAERLKGVDSTLKIQPAKLEDSAVYLCASSPPTDTQYFGPGTRLTVL.

J is TRBJ2-3 and V is TRBV28, with D perhaps matching TRBD1 (6 bases). CDR1 is MDHEN and CDR2 is SYDVKM in the germline V gene. V lost 8 bases to trimming and J lost 3 bases, with 18 bases between them. The CDR3 length is 15 residues. CDR3 protein: CASVTGFFGTDTQYF. CDR3 DNA sequence: TGTGCCAGCGTAACAGGGTTCTTCGGGACAGATACGCAGTATTTT.

This clonotype was counted many times. The CDR3 sequence is CASSYGSVGNTEAFF. As DNA, the CDR3 is TGTGCCAGCAGTTATGGCTCGGTTGGGAACACTGAAGCTTTCTTT. The chain uses TRBV12-3 or TRBV12-4 and TRBJ1-1, with no clear D. There are 15 residues in the CDR3. The V gene lost 4 bases and the J gene lost 1 base, with 13 bases spanning the gap.

Ten or more counts support this clonotype. CDR3 residues: CSARPGTSDPSTDTQYF. Here the CDR3 DNA reads TGCAGTGCTAGACCCGGGACTAGCGATCCTAGCACAGATACGCAGTATTTT. The chain has TRBV20-1 and TRBJ2-3; 10 bases agree with TRBD2. Germline lookup yields CDR1 DFQATT and CDR2 SNEGSKA (reference sequence). Trimming removed 2 bases from V and 0 bases from J; junction bases left unmatched: 8. The CDR3 contains 17 residues.

This clonotype was seen a single time. A far larger clone is just one base off, so this is likely a read error. V usage is TRBV11-2 and J usage is TRBJ2-3, with D maybe TRBD2 (6 bases). Near its end, the DNA agrees better with TRBJ2-1, so the J call may be wrong. CDR3 length: 20 residues. Germline V gene lookup returns CDR1 SGHAT and CDR2 FQNNGV. The CDR3 DNA sequence: TGTGCCAGCAGCTCATGGAGGCTTGTGGGCCAGGAGGGTTGGGGAGGAGAGCAGTTCTTC. This encodes CASSSWRLVGQEGWGGEQFF.

The chain links TRBV11-2 to TRBJ1-1; 7 positions match TRBD1. V shed 5 bases and J 7 bases; nucleotides not matched to a gene: 7. Germline loops: CDR1 SGHAT, CDR2 FQNNGV. The CDR3 length is 13 residues. DNA for the CDR3: TGTGCCAGCAGCCTACAGGGGTTTCATGAAGCTTTCTTT. Translated, it gives CASSLQGFHEAFF.

This clonotype has only a few counts. The chain employs TRBV6-1 and TRBJ1-1, with D perhaps TRBD1 (6 bases). V was pared by 0 bases and J by 3 bases, with 8 bases between. This CDR3 has 14 residues. Germline V CDR1 and CDR2: MNHNS, SASEGT. The CDR3 DNA reads TGTGCCAGCAGTGAAGCGTGGGGGCACACTGAAGCTTTCTTT. This gives the protein CASSEAWGHTEAFF.

This clonotype was recorded many times. The chain has TRBV29-1 and TRBJ2-3; no firm D call. The V and J ends lost 4 bases and 4 bases respectively, with 12 bases between them. Germline V lookup: CDR1 SQVTM, CDR2 ANQGSEA. This CDR3 spans 13 amino acids. CDR3 sequence: CSVVGSAADTQYF. For the CDR3, the DNA is TGCAGCGTTGTTGGGTCGGCCGCAGATACGCAGTATTTT.

Of note for this clonotype: A read error is the likely source, as a far larger clone sits one nucleotide away. The chain uses TRBV7-3 and TRBJ2-1; unclear D gene. CDR1 is SGHTA and CDR2 is FQGTGA in the germline V gene. The V end was cut by 2 bases, the J end by 0 bases, with 8 bases between. The CDR3 extends over 15 amino acids. The CDR3 loop reads CASSLGSVSYNEQFF. The CDR3 bases are TGTGCCAGCAGCTTAGGGTCTGTCTCCTACAATGAGCAGTTCTTC.

This clonotype has at least ten counts. The chain employs TRBV20-1 and TRBJ2-3, with TRBD2 matching 12 bases. The ends lost 0 bases at V and 0 bases at J; junction bases unmatched: 4. The CDR3 is 17 residues long. Germline CDR1 is DFQATT and CDR2 is SNEGSKA (reference sequence). CDR3 nucleotide sequence: TGCAGTGCTAGAGATCCGACTAGCGGGGGCAGCACAGATACGCAGTATTTT. This codes for CSARDPTSGGSTDTQYF.

This clonotype appeared many times. The chain uses TRBV7-9 and TRBJ2-5; D unresolved. Looked up from germline, CDR1 is SEHNR and CDR2 is FQNEAQ (reference sequence). There are 13 residues in the CDR3. V gave up 3 bases and J gave up 5 bases, with 10 bases separating them. The DNA for the CDR3 is TGTGCCAGCAGCTTGGTGGACGTGGAGACCCAGTACTTC. This encodes CASSLVDVETQYF.

This chain joins TRBV9 and TRBJ1-4; D uncertain. The CDR3 totals 15 residues. CDR1 is SGDLS and CDR2 is YYNGEE in the germline V gene. The germline V and J ends were trimmed by 5 bases and 1 base, with 12 bases remaining between them. The CDR3 DNA is TGTGCCAGCAGTCCCCGACCAGTAACTAATGAAAAACTGTTTTTT. Its protein is CASSPRPVTNEKLFF.

This clonotype was found a few times. The chain joins TRBV25-1 to TRBJ2-2, with TRBD1 identical over 12 bases. CDR3 length equals 16 residues. The V gene's germline CDR1 is MGHDK and CDR2 SYGVNS. After removal of 8 bases from V and 0 bases from J, the junction contained 4 bases not matched to a gene. Here the CDR3 DNA reads TGTGCCAGCGTAGGGACAGGGGGCGCGAACACCGGGGAGCTGTTTTTT. It is translated as CASVGTGGANTGELFF.

This clonotype appeared a few times. This chain links TRBV7-9 with TRBJ1-4; TRBD1 is a possible D gene (5 bases). Trimming took off 4 bases at V and 4 bases at J, with 10 bases between the two ends. CDR3 length: 14 amino acids. Germline-derived CDR1 and CDR2 are SEHNR and FQNEAQ (reference sequence). The CDR3 is CASSWRDLNEKLFF. The CDR3 DNA sequence: TGTGCCAGCAGCTGGAGGGACCTTAATGAAAAACTGTTTTTT.

This clonotype has at least ten counts. This chain joins TRBV6-2 or TRBV6-3 and TRBJ2-3; TRBD1 might be the D (6 bases). Germline-derived CDR1 and CDR2 are MNHEY and SVGEGT. Trimming took off 10 bases at V and 4 bases at J, with 21 bases between the two ends. This CDR3 has 15 amino acids. The CDR3 nucleotides read TGTGCCACCCGGACAGCCTATTTGACGGCAGATACGCAGTATTTT. Translated: CATRTAYLTADTQYF.

In its sample, this clonotype was seen many times. The chain is built from TRBV11-2 and TRBJ2-4; D gene ambiguous. There are 18 residues in the CDR3. The germline V gene encodes CDR1 SGHAT and CDR2 FQNNGV. V lost 1 base to trimming and J lost 0 bases, with 16 bases between them. CDR3 sequence reads: CASSLVSPGGVAKNIQYF. DNA of the CDR3: TGTGCCAGCAGCTTAGTCTCCCCGGGTGGCGTAGCCAAAAACATTCAGTACTTC.

The chain is built from TRBV5-1 and TRBJ2-1, with TRBD2 identical over 11 bases. J was trimmed by 7 bases and V by 4 bases; bases with no gene match: 13. Germline lookup yields CDR1 SGHRS and CDR2 YFSETQ. This CDR3 region has 17 residues. As DNA, the CDR3 is TGCGCCAGCAGCAGCCAAGACAGACTAGCGGGGTTTAATGAGCAGTTCTTC. Its protein product is CASSSQDRLAGFNEQFF.

There are many counts of this clonotype. This chain joins TRBV29-1 and TRBJ2-7; 12 nucleotides align to TRBD1. The germline V gene has CDR1 SQVTM and CDR2 ANQGSEA. The J segment lost 5 bases and the V segment lost 2 bases, leaving 13 bases of the junction unmatched. CDR3 length equals 17 residues. The CDR3 here is CSVESVETGTGGDEQYF. Written as DNA, the CDR3 is TGCAGCGTTGAATCCGTGGAGACCGGGACAGGGGGCGACGAGCAGTACTTC.

V usage is TRBV24-1 and J usage is TRBJ2-1; a weak D match, TRBD1 (5 bases). Germline V gene lookup returns CDR1 KGHDR and CDR2 SFDVKD. The CDR3 contains 11 residues. Trimming shortened V by 5 bases and J by 9 bases, and 7 bases separated the two germline ends. CDR3 loop: CATSGTGEQFF. CDR3 nucleotides: TGTGCCACCAGTGGAACAGGTGAGCAGTTCTTC.

This clonotype was detected a few times. V is TRBV7-9 and J is TRBJ1-1; D gene uncertain. V was shortened by 3 bases and J by 8 bases, with 13 bases between the two germline ends. The CDR3 length is 13 residues. In germline, CDR1 is SEHNR, CDR2 FQNEAQ (reference sequence). The CDR3 loop reads CASSLAGSHEAFF. The CDR3 nucleotides read TGTGCCAGCAGCTTGGCGGGGAGCCACGAAGCTTTCTTT.

This clonotype showed up just a few times. The J gene is TRBJ1-6, the V gene TRBV6-1; D unresolved. This CDR3 is built from 13 residues. CDR1 is MNHNS, CDR2 SASEGT, per germline. V shed 2 bases and J shed 9 bases, with 8 bases lying between them. The CDR3 sequence is CASSESGISPLHF. For the CDR3, the DNA is TGTGCCAGCAGTGAAAGCGGGATTTCACCCCTCCACTTT.

This clonotype was detected only a few times. The gene calls are TRBV2 and TRBJ2-1; the D gene is possibly TRBD2 (5 bases). Deletions cut 7 bases from V and 9 bases from J, with 19 bases between. Per the germline V gene, CDR1 is SNHLY and CDR2 is FYNNEI. CDR3 length equals 14 residues. Here the CDR3 DNA reads TGTGCCAGCAACTTAGCGCGGATGGGAAGTGAGCAGTTCTTC. Translation gives CASNLARMGSEQFF.

This clonotype was detected many times. The chain couples TRBV3-1 to TRBJ2-5; D is possibly TRBD2 (6 bases). V was trimmed by 7 bases and J by 2 bases, leaving 14 bases between them. This CDR3 is built from 14 residues. The germline V gene has CDR1 LGHDT and CDR2 YNNKEL (reference sequence). The CDR3 sequence is CASTQGRGQETQYF. For the CDR3, the DNA is TGTGCCAGCACCCAGGGACGGGGGCAAGAGACCCAGTACTTC.

At least ten counts were recorded for this clonotype. The chain links TRBV2 to TRBJ2-6; 13 bases line up with TRBD2. The J segment lost 2 bases and the V segment lost 5 bases, leaving 6 bases of the junction unmatched. This CDR3 comprises 18 residues. The germline gives CDR1 SNHLY, CDR2 FYNNEI. In nucleotides, the CDR3 is TGTGCCAGCAGTATAACTAGCGGGGGGGCCCCTGGGGCCAACGTCCTGACTTTC. Protein product: CASSITSGGAPGANVLTF.